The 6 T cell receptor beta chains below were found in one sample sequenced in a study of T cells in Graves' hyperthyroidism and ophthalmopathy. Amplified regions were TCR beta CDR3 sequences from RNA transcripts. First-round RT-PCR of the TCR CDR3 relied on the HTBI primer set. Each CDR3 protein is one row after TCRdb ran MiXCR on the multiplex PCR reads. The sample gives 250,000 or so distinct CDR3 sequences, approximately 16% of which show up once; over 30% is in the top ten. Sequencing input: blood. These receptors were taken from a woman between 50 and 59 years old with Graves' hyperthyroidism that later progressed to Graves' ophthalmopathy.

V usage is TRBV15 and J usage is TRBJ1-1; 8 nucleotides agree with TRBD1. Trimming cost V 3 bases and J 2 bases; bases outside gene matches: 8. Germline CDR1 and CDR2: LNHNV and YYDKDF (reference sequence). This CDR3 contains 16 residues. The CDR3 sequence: CATSSPTTGENTEAFF. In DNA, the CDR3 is TGTGCCACCAGCAGTCCCACGACAGGGGAAAACACTGAAGCTTTCTTT.

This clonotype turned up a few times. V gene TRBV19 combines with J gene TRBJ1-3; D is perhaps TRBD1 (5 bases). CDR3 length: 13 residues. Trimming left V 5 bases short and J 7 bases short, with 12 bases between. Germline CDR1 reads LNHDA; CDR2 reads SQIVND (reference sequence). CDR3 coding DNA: TGTGCCAGTAGTTTGGGACCAGCGAACACCATATATTTT. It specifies CASSLGPANTIYF.

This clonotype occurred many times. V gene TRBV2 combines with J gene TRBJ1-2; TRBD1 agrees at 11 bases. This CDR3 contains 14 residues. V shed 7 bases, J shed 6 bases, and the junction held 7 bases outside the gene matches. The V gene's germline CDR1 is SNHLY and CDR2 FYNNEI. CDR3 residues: CASNRDRGFNGYTF. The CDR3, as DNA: TGTGCCAGCAACCGGGACAGGGGGTTCAATGGCTACACCTTC.

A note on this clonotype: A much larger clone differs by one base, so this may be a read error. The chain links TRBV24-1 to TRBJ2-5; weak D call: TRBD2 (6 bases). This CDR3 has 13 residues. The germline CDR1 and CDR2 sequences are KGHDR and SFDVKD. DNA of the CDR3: TGTGCCACCAGTTCGGAGGGTGGAGAGACCCGGTACTTC. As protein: CATSSEGGETRYF.

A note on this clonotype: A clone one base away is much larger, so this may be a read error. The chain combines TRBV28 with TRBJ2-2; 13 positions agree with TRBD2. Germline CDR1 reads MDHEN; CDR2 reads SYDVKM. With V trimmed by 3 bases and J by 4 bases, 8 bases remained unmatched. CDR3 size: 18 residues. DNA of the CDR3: TGTGCCAGCAGTTTCGCCAGGACTAGCGGGGGTGCCACCGGGGAGCTGTTTTTT. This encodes CASSFARTSGGATGELFF.

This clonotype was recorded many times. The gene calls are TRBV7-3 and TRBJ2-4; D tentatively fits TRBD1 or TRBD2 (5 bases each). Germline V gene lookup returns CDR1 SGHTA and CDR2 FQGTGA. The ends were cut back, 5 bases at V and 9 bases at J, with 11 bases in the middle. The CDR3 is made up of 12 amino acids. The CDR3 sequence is CASSLSGGIQYF. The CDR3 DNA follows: TGTGCCAGCAGCCTATCTGGGGGCATTCAGTACTTC.